The rows below give T cell receptor beta chains drawn from one sample of a study of blood T cell repertoires in COVID-19. The data were produced by immunoSEQ multiplex PCR, yet TCRdb's version contains in-frame clones alone and is incomplete. The sample gives a few hundred thousand clones, roughly 90% of which show up once; approximately 4.1% is in the top ten. The sequenced sample was peripheral blood. These TCRs come from a woman aged 55-70 years with COVID-19, enrolled during active disease. CDR3s include the opening cysteine and the closing phenylalanine or tryptophan. The order of the fields is D gene, V gene, clone size, J gene, CDR3 length, CDR3 protein, CDR3 DNA. A D gene is named only where the DNA matches it firmly. Size is omitted from some rows. Given values are once, few, many or a class for expanded clones.

d_gene: .
v_gene: TRBV19
abundance: .
j_gene: TRBJ1-1
len: 13
CDR3aa: CASSLSLLGGAFF
CDR3nt: TGTGCCAGTAGCCTATCCCTTTTAGGGGGAGCTTTCTTT

d_gene: .
v_gene: TRBV2
abundance: .
j_gene: TRBJ1-1
len: 13
CDR3aa: CASSGNRDTEAFF
CDR3nt: TGTGCCAGCAGTGGAAACAGGGACACTGAAGCTTTCTTT

d_gene: .
v_gene: TRBV5-1
abundance: .
j_gene: TRBJ1-6
len: 15
CDR3aa: CASSSLGQRGSPLHF
CDR3nt: TGCGCCAGCAGCTCTCTTGGGCAAAGGGGTTCACCCCTCCACTTT

d_gene: .
v_gene: TRBV3-1/TRBV3-2
abundance: .
j_gene: TRBJ1-2
len: 12
CDR3aa: CASSLGREGYTF
CDR3nt: TGTGCCAGCAGCCTTGGGAGGGAGGGCTACACCTTC

d_gene: TRBD2
v_gene: TRBV9
abundance: once
j_gene: TRBJ2-1
len: 15
CDR3aa: CASSARSGTYNEQFF
CDR3nt: TGTGCCAGCAGCGCCCGGAGCGGGACCTACAATGAGCAGTTCTTC

d_gene: TRBD1
v_gene: TRBV9
abundance: .
j_gene: TRBJ2-7
len: 14
CDR3aa: CASSPSQGAYEQYF
CDR3nt: TGTGCCAGCAGCCCGAGCCAGGGGGCCTACGAGCAGTACTTC

d_gene: TRBD1
v_gene: TRBV6-5
abundance: .
j_gene: TRBJ1-5
len: 16
CDR3aa: CASSYPRTGTLQPQHF
CDR3nt: TGTGCCAGCAGTTACCCCCGGACAGGCACACTTCAGCCCCAGCATTTT

d_gene: .
v_gene: TRBV10-1
abundance: .
j_gene: TRBJ1-6
len: 15
CDR3aa: CASRVQRGLNSPLHF
CDR3nt: TGCGCCAGCAGAGTACAACGGGGTTTAAATTCACCCCTCCACTTT

d_gene: .
v_gene: TRBV6-6
abundance: few
j_gene: TRBJ1-2
len: 12
CDR3aa: CASQGVSLGYTF
CDR3nt: TGTGCCAGCCAAGGGGTTTCTTTAGGCTACACCTTC

d_gene: TRBD1
v_gene: TRBV2
abundance: once
j_gene: TRBJ1-5
len: 13
CDR3aa: CASSGTGNQPQHF
CDR3nt: TGTGCCAGCAGTGGGACAGGGAACCAGCCCCAGCATTTT

d_gene: .
v_gene: TRBV7-9
abundance: .
j_gene: TRBJ1-2
len: 14
CDR3aa: CASSFQGGDYGYTF
CDR3nt: TGTGCCAGCAGCTTCCAAGGGGGTGACTATGGCTACACCTTC

d_gene: .
v_gene: TRBV4-1
abundance: .
j_gene: TRBJ2-7
len: 14
CDR3aa: CASSQEPGSYEQYF
CDR3nt: TGCGCCAGCAGCCAAGAGCCAGGGTCCTACGAGCAGTACTTC

d_gene: .
v_gene: TRBV5-1
abundance: .
j_gene: TRBJ2-5
len: 14
CDR3aa: CASSLGDSRETQYF
CDR3nt: TGCGCCAGCAGCCTGGGGGACTCAAGGGAGACCCAGTACTTC

d_gene: .
v_gene: TRBV7-7
abundance: .
j_gene: TRBJ1-4
len: 15
CDR3aa: CASSLPQGRCEKLFF
CDR3nt: TGTGCCAGCAGCTTACCACAGGGTCGATGTGAAAAACTGTTTTTT

d_gene: .
v_gene: TRBV18
abundance: .
j_gene: TRBJ1-6
len: 16
CDR3aa: CASSPWKGLQNSPLHF
CDR3nt: TGTGCCAGCTCACCATGGAAGGGACTGCAAAATTCACCCCTCCACTTT

d_gene: .
v_gene: TRBV19
abundance: .
j_gene: TRBJ1-6
len: 13
CDR3aa: CASSPGAGSPLHF
CDR3nt: TGTGCCAGTAGCCCAGGGGCCGGGTCACCCCTCCACTTT

d_gene: .
v_gene: TRBV6-5
abundance: .
j_gene: TRBJ1-6
len: 13
CDR3aa: CASRPNRDSPLHF
CDR3nt: TGTGCCAGCAGACCGAACAGGGATTCACCCCTCCACTTT

d_gene: TRBD1
v_gene: TRBV7-9
abundance: .
j_gene: TRBJ1-1
len: 12
CDR3aa: CASSQTGAEAFF
CDR3nt: TGTGCCAGCAGCCAAACAGGGGCTGAAGCTTTCTTT

d_gene: TRBD1
v_gene: TRBV14
abundance: .
j_gene: TRBJ2-5
len: 15
CDR3aa: CASSPRGQGGETQYF
CDR3nt: TGTGCCAGCAGCCCCAGAGGACAGGGCGGGGAGACCCAGTACTTC

d_gene: .
v_gene: TRBV5-1
abundance: .
j_gene: TRBJ1-3
len: 14
CDR3aa: CASSAQGAGNTIYF
CDR3nt: TGCGCCAGCAGCGCACAGGGCGCTGGAAACACCATATATTTT

d_gene: .
v_gene: TRBV28
abundance: once
j_gene: TRBJ1-1
len: 14
CDR3aa: CASSFPALNTEAFF
CDR3nt: TGTGCCAGCAGTTTCCCAGCGTTGAACACTGAAGCTTTCTTT

d_gene: .
v_gene: TRBV27
abundance: .
j_gene: TRBJ1-2
len: 13
CDR3aa: CASRGSENYGYTF
CDR3nt: TGTGCCTCTCGAGGGAGTGAAAACTATGGCTACACCTTC

d_gene: .
v_gene: TRBV9
abundance: .
j_gene: TRBJ1-2
len: 12
CDR3aa: CASTSGGRGYTF
CDR3nt: TGTGCCAGCACCTCGGGGGGGCGAGGCTACACCTTC

d_gene: .
v_gene: TRBV7-3
abundance: .
j_gene: TRBJ2-1
len: 15
CDR3aa: CASSLRTSSYNEQFF
CDR3nt: TGTGCCAGCAGCTTAAGAACTAGCTCCTACAATGAGCAGTTCTTC

d_gene: TRBD2
v_gene: TRBV5-1
abundance: .
j_gene: TRBJ2-5
len: 16
CDR3aa: CASSLLPTSGGETQYF
CDR3nt: TGCGCCAGCAGCTTGTTACCGACTAGCGGGGGGGAGACCCAGTACTTC